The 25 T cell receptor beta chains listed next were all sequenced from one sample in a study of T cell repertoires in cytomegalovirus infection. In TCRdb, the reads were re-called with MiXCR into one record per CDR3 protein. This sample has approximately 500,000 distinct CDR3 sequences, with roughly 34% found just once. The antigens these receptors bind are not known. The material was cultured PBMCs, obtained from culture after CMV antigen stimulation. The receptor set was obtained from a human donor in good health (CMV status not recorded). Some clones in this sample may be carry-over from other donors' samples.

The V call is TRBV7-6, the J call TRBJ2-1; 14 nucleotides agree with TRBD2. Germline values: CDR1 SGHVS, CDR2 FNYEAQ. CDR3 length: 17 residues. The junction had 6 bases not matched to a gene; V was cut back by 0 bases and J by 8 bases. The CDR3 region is CASSLAGGLAGVDEQFF. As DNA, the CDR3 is TGTGCCAGCAGCTTAGCCGGGGGACTAGCGGGAGTAGATGAGCAGTTCTTC.

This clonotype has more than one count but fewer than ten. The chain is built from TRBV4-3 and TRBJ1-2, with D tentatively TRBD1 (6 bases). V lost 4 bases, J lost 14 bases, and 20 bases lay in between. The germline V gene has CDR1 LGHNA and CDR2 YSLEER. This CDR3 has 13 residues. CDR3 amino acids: CASSLNMDSTRTF. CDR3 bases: TGCGCCAGCAGCCTCAACATGGACAGCACTAGGACCTTC.

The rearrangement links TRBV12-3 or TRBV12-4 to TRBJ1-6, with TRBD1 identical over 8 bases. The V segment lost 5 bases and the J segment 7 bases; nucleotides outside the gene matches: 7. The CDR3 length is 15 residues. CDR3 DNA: TGTGCCAGCAGTCTCCAGGGGGCGTGGAATTCACCCCTCCACTTT. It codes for CASSLQGAWNSPLHF.

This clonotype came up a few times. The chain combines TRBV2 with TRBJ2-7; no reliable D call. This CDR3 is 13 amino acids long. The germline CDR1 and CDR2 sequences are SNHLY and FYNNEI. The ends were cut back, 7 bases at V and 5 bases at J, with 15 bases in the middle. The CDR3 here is CASTDRVEDEQYV. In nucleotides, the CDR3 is TGTGCCAGCACCGATAGGGTAGAGGACGAGCAGTACGTC.

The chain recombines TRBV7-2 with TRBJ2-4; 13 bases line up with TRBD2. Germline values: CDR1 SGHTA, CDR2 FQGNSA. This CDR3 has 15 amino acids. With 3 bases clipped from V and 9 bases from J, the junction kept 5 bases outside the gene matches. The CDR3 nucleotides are TGTGCCAGCAGCTTCGGACTAGCGGGAGTGGGCATTCAGTACTTC. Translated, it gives CASSFGLAGVGIQYF.

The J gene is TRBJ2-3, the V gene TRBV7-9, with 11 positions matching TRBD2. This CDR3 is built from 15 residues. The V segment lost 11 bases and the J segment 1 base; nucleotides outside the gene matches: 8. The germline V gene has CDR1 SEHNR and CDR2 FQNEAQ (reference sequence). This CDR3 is CAAKTSGKGTDTQYF. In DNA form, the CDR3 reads TGTGCCGCCAAGACTAGCGGGAAAGGCACAGATACGCAGTATTTT.

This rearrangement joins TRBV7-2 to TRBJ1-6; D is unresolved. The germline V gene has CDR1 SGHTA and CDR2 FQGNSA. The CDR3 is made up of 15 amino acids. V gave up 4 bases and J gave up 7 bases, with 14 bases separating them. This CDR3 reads CASSSEGGANSPLHF. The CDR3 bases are TGTGCCAGCAGCTCCGAGGGTGGCGCAAATTCACCCCTCCACTTT.

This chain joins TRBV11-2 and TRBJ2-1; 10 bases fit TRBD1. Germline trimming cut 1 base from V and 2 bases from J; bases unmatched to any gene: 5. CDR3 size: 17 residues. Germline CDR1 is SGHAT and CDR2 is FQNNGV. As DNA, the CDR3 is TGTGCCAGCAGCTTAGGGGGGACAGGGGCCACCTACAATGAGCAGTTCTTC. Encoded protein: CASSLGGTGATYNEQFF.

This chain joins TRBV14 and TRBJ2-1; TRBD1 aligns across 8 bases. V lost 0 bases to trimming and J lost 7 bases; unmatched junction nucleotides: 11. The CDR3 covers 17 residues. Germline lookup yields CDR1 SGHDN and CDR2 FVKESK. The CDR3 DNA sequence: TGTGCCAGCAGCCAAGATCCCATCAGGGGGCGCTGGAATGAGCAGTTCTTC. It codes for CASSQDPIRGRWNEQFF.

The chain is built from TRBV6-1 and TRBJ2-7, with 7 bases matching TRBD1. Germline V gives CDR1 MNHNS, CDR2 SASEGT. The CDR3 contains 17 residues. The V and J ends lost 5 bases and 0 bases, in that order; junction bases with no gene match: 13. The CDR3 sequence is CASSTYPGTVSSYEQYF. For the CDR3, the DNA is TGTGCCAGCAGTACTTACCCTGGGACAGTGAGCTCCTACGAGCAGTACTTC.

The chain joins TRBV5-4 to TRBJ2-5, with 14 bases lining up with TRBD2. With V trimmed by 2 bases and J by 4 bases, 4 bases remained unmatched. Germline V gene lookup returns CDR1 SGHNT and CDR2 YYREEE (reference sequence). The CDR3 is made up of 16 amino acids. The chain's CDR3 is CASSFGLAGGSETQYF. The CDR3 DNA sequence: TGTGCCAGCAGCTTCGGACTAGCGGGAGGATCAGAGACCCAGTACTTC.

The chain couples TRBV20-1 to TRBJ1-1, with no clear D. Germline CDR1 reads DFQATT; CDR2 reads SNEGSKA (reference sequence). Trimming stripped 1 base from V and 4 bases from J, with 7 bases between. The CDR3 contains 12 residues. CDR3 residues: CSARVWGTEAFF. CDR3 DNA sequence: TGCAGTGCTAGAGTCTGGGGCACTGAAGCTTTCTTT.

The CDR3 DNA reads as TGTGCCAGCAGCCAAGTGGCGATAATGAACACTGAAGCTTTCTTT. This codes for CASSQVAIMNTEAFF. This chain connects TRBV3-1 to TRBJ1-1; D ambiguous. Germline assignment: CDR1 LGHDT and CDR2 YNNKEL (reference sequence). CDR3 length: 15 residues. V was pared by 1 base and J by 0 bases, with 9 bases between. Based on the CDR3 plus reference TRBV3-1 and TRBJ1-1, the full variable domain is DTAVSQTPKYLVTQMGNDKSIKCEQNLGHDTMYWYKQDSKKFLKIMFSYNNKELIINETVPNRFSPKSPDKAHLNLHINSLELGDSAVYFCASSQVAIMNTEAFFGQGTRLTVV.

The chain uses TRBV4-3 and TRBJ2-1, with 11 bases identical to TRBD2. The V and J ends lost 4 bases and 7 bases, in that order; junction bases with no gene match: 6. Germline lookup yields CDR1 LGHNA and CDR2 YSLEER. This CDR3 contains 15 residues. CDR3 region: CASSLTSGSRNEQFF. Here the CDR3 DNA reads TGCGCCAGCAGCCTAACTAGCGGGAGTCGAAATGAGCAGTTCTTC.

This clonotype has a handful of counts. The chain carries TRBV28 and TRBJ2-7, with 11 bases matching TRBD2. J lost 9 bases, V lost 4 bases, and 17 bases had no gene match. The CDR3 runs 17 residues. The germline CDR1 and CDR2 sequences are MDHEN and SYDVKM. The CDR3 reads CASSSTRLAGHSRGQYF. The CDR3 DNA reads TGTGCCAGCAGTTCAACCCGACTAGCGGGACATTCCCGCGGGCAGTACTTC.

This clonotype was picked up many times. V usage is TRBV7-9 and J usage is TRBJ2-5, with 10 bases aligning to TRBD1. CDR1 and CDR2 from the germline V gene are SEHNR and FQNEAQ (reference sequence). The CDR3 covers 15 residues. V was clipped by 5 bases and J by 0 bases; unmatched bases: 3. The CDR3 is CASSRDRGNQETQYF. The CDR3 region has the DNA TGTGCCAGCAGCCGGGACAGGGGAAACCAAGAGACCCAGTACTTC.

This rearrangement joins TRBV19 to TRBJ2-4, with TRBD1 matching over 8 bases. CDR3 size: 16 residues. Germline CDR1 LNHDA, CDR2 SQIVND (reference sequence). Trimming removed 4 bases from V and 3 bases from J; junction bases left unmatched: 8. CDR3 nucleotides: TGTGCCAGTAGTACCTCCCCGACAGGGGTCAAAAACATTCAGTACTTC. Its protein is CASSTSPTGVKNIQYF.

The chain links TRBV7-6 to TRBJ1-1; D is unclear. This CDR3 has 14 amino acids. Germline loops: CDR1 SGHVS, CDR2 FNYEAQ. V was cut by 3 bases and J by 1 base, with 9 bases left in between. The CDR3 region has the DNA TGTGCCAGCAGCTTCAAGAACTGGAACACTGAAGCTTTCTTT. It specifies CASSFKNWNTEAFF. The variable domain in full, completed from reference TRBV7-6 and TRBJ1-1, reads GAGVSQSPRYKVTKRGQDVALRCDPISGHVSLYWYRQALGQGPEFLTYFNYEAQQDKSGLPNDRFSAERPEGSISTLTIQRTEQRDSAMYRCASSFKNWNTEAFFGQGTRLTVV.

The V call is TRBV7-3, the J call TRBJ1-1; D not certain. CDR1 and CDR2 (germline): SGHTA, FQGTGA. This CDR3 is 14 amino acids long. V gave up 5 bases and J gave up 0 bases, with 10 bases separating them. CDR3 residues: CASSAVGLNTEAFF. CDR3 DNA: TGTGCCAGCAGCGCGGTGGGTTTGAACACTGAAGCTTTCTTT. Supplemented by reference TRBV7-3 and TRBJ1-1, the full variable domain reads GAGVSQTPSNKVTEKGKYVELRCDPISGHTALYWYRQSLGQGPEFLIYFQGTGAADDSGLPNDRFFAVRPEGSVSTLKIQRTERGDSAVYLCASSAVGLNTEAFFGQGTRLTVV.

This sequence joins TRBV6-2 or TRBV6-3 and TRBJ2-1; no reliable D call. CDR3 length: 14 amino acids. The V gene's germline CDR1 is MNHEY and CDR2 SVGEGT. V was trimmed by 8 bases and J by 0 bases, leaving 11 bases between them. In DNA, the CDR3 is TGTGCCAGCCGTGAGCGTAGCTCCTACAATGAGCAGTTCTTC. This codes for CASRERSSYNEQFF.

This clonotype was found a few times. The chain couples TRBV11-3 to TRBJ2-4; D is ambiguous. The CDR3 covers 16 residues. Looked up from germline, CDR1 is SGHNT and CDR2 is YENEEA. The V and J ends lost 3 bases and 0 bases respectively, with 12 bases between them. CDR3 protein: CASSLEADKAKNIQYF. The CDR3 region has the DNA TGTGCCAGCAGCTTGGAAGCAGACAAAGCCAAAAACATTCAGTACTTC. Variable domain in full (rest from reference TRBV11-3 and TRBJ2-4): EAGVVQSPRYKIIEKKQPVAFWCNPISGHNTLYWYLQNLGQGPELLIRYENEEAVDDSQLPKDRFSAERLKGVDSTLKIQPAELGDSAVYLCASSLEADKAKNIQYFGAGTRLSVL.

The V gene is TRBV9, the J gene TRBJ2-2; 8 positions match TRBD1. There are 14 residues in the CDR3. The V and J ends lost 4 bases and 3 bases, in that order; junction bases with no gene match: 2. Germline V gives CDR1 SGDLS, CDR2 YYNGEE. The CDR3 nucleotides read TGTGCCAGCAGCTACAGGGGGGACACCGGGGAGCTGTTTTTT. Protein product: CASSYRGDTGELFF.

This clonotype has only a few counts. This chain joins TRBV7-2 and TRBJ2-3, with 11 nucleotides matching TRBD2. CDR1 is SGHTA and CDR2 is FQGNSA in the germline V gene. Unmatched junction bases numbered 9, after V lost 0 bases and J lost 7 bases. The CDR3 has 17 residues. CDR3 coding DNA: TGTGCCAGCAGCTTAGCGCTAATAGCGGGAGGGGGAAATACGCAGTATTTT. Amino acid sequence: CASSLALIAGGGNTQYF.

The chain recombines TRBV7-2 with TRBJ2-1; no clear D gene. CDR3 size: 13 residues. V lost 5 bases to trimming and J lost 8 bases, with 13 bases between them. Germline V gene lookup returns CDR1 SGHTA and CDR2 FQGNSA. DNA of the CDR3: TGTGCCAGCAGCGACCCTCTCTTGGATGAGCAGTTCTTC. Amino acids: CASSDPLLDEQFF.

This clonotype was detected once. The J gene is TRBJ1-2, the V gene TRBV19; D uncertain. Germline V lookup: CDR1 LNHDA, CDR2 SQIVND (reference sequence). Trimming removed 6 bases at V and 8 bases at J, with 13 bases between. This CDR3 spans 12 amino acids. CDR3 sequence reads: CASRELSKGYTF. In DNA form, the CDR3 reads TGTGCCAGTAGGGAGCTCTCAAAGGGCTACACCTTC.